The clone carrying this T cell receptor (beta chain) showed up just a few times. Antigen specificity is unknown. The sample is drawn from a study of T cells after yellow fever vaccination. This CDR3 has 13 residues. CDR1 is LGHNA and CDR2 is YNFKEQ in the germline V gene. Trimming removed 4 bases from V and 4 bases from J, with 10 bases in between. Template switching with 5'RACE generated the TCR cDNA and added a universal primer site and UMIs. TCRdb passed the 5' RACE reads through MiXCR, listing each CDR3 protein once. The sample lists around 310,000 distinct CDR3 sequences; around 4.5% were seen once. Study observations and caveats: Abundant clonotypes (contaminants from the bulk population) could be present in FACS-sorted repertoires. Most clones from primary vaccination were detected again post-booster (around 96% CD4, 88% CD8).

The sequence came from a man between 18 and 35 years old who received the YFV17D yellow fever vaccine. The J gene is TRBJ2-5, the V gene TRBV4-2, with D possibly matching TRBD2 (5 bases). The sample here was PBMCs, taken 15 days after the yellow fever booster vaccination. CDR3: CASSLKEAETQYF. The CDR3 DNA is TGTGCCAGCAGCCTCAAGGAGGCAGAGACCCAGTACTTC.